Listed below are T cell receptor beta chains from one sample, sequenced in a study of blood T cell repertoires in COVID-19. Generated by immunoSEQ multiplex PCR, the TCRdb table keeps only in-frame clones and is missing some. The sample lists about 240,000 clones; 82% were seen once. Sequenced material: peripheral blood. These receptors all stem from a woman aged 18-35 years with acute or convalescent COVID-19. Each CDR3 is given with its conserved first and last residue. The order of the fields is J gene, D gene, clone size, V gene, CDR3 DNA, CDR3 protein. D genes are given only for firm matches. The size of a clone is reported for some rows only, either as once, few or many, or as a class for expanded clones.

>TRBJ1-2|TRBD1|many|TRBV29-1
TGCAGCGTTGAAGGCAGGGGGAATAACTATGGCTACACCTTC
CSVEGRGNNYGYTF
>TRBJ1-6|-|-|TRBV30
TGTGCCTGGAGGCAGGGCCCCCTTTATAATTCACCCCTCCACTTT
CAWRQGPLYNSPLHF
>TRBJ1-4|TRBD1|-|TRBV6-5
TGTGCCAGCACCCGACAGGGGAGAGGGGAAAAACTGTTTTTT
CASTRQGRGEKLFF
>TRBJ2-2|-|-|TRBV3-1/TRBV3-2
TGTGCCAGCACCTCCCTTGGGTCAGGCACCGGGGAGCTGTTTTTT
CASTSLGSGTGELFF
>TRBJ2-5|TRBD2|-|TRBV19
TGTGCCAGTAGTATACTCCTAGCGGGAGAGACCCAGTACTTC
CASSILLAGETQYF
>TRBJ2-5|TRBD1|few|TRBV28
TGTGCCAGCAGTCCAAAACGACAGGGTGCGGGGACCCAGTACTTC
CASSPKRQGAGTQYF
>TRBJ2-2|-|-|TRBV10-2
TGCGCCAGCAGGAATAGTCCGAACACCGGGGAGCTGTTTTTT
CASRNSPNTGELFF
>TRBJ1-1|-|once|TRBV13
TGTGCCAGCTCTGAAGGGGGGGGGAACACTGAAGCTTTCTTT
CASSEGGGNTEAFF
>TRBJ1-2|-|-|TRBV28
TGTGCCAGCAGTTCAGGCGACGGCTACACCTTC
CASSSGDGYTF
>TRBJ2-1|-|-|TRBV6-5
TGTGCCAGCAGCGCGGAGCGATCCTACAATGAGCAGTTCTTC
CASSAERSYNEQFF
>TRBJ1-4|-|-|TRBV27
TGTGCCAGCAGTTTAAATTTGTGGGGGGATGAAAAACTGTTTTTT
CASSLNLWGDEKLFF
>TRBJ1-1|-|-|TRBV28
TGTGCCAGCAGCCTACCCAGGGCGGAAGGTCGCACTGAAGCTTTCTTT
CASSLPRAEGRTEAFF
>TRBJ1-5|-|-|TRBV19
TGTGCCAGTAGTATAGACAGGGGCGGACAGCCCCAGCATTTT
CASSIDRGGQPQHF
>TRBJ2-1|-|few|TRBV27
TGTGCCAGCAGTTTATCCAGGCTTGGGGAGCAGTTCTTC
CASSLSRLGEQFF
>TRBJ1-2|-|-|TRBV19
TGTGCCAGTAGTAATGGGCTGGGGCATGGCTACACCTTC
CASSNGLGHGYTF
>TRBJ1-5|TRBD1|-|TRBV28
TGTGCCAGCAGTCCGGACAGGGATCAGCCCCAGCATTTT
CASSPDRDQPQHF
>TRBJ2-1|TRBD2|-|TRBV19
TGTGCCAGTAGTACCCGGGGTAGCGGGAGTGGAAATGAGCAGTTCTTC
CASSTRGSGSGNEQFF
>TRBJ1-2|-|-|TRBV6-5
TGTGCCAGCAGTACGACAGCATATGGCTACACCTTC
CASSTTAYGYTF
>TRBJ2-7|-|once|TRBV27
TGTGCCAGCAGATCCGGGGGACTACAGGGATCCTACGAGCAGTACTTC
CASRSGGLQGSYEQYF
>TRBJ2-5|TRBD1|-|TRBV5-1
TGCGCCAGCAGCATCCGGGACAGGGGCCAAGAGACCCAGTACTTC
CASSIRDRGQETQYF
>TRBJ2-1|-|-|TRBV7-2
TGTGCCAGCAGCTTAGGCTTAGCCCGGCCCTACAATGAGCAGTTCTTC
CASSLGLARPYNEQFF
>TRBJ1-3|TRBD1|-|TRBV5-1
TGCGCCAGCAGTACGGGACAGGCTTCTGGAAACACCATATATTTT
CASSTGQASGNTIYF
>TRBJ2-2|TRBD1|once|TRBV28
TGTGCCACCCGAGGGGGACAGGGTAGTTTTCAGGACACCGGGGAGCTGTTTTTT
CATRGGQGSFQDTGELFF
>TRBJ2-7|TRBD1|-|TRBV5-1
TGCGCCAGCAGCTTGGCCGACAGGGTCCACGAGCAGTACTTC
CASSLADRVHEQYF
>TRBJ2-5|TRBD1|-|TRBV5-1
TGCGCCAGCAGCCACAGTATCAGCCGACAGGGGGTAGAGACCCAGTACTTC
CASSHSISRQGVETQYF
>TRBJ1-2|-|-|TRBV10-3
TGTGCCATCAATCCCGGACCCGGGGGGGGCGCATATGGCTACACCTTC
CAINPGPGGGAYGYTF
>TRBJ1-4|-|-|TRBV27
TGTGCCAGCAGTCCGGTTGCAACTAATGAAAAACTGTTTTTT
CASSPVATNEKLFF
>TRBJ2-1|TRBD2|-|TRBV14
TGTGCCAGCAGCCGCTATAGCGGGAGCAGCTACAATGAGCAGTTCTTC
CASSRYSGSSYNEQFF
>TRBJ2-5|TRBD2|few|TRBV24-1
TGTGCCACCAGTCTGGGACTAGGGGGGCAGGAGACCCAGTACTTC
CATSLGLGGQETQYF
>TRBJ1-5|-|-|TRBV9
TGTGCCAGCAGCGTAGCGGGTTTAAGCAATCAGCCCCAGCATTTT
CASSVAGLSNQPQHF
>TRBJ1-4|-|-|TRBV11-2
TGTGCCAGCAGCTTAGAAATTTACACGGAAAAACTGTTTTTT
CASSLEIYTEKLFF
>TRBJ2-7|TRBD2|-|TRBV7-6
TGTGCCAGCAGCTCCATACCCGCTAGTGGCGGGAGCGATGTAGGCTCCTACGAGCAGTACTTC
CASSSIPASGGSDVGSYEQYF
>TRBJ2-7|-|-|TRBV9
TGTGCCAGCAGCGCCGGGTCGGCGACCAACGAGCAGTACTTC
CASSAGSATNEQYF
>TRBJ2-7|TRBD1|-|TRBV14
TGTGCCAGCAGCCGGTCCGGGACAGGCCCCTACGAGCAGTACTTC
CASSRSGTGPYEQYF
>TRBJ2-3|-|-|TRBV13
TGTGCCAGCAGCTTAGCGTCGGGAGATACGCAGTATTTT
CASSLASGDTQYF
>TRBJ1-1|-|few|TRBV11-2
TGTGCCAGCAGCTTGAACAGGGCAAGCACTGAAGCTTTCTTT
CASSLNRASTEAFF
>TRBJ2-1|TRBD1|once|TRBV29-1
TGCAGCGCTACAGGGGGCGGTGAGCAGTTCTTC
CSATGGGEQFF
>TRBJ1-6|-|-|TRBV30
TGTGCCTGGATTAAGTTCGGAGGGGACTCACCCCTCCACTTT
CAWIKFGGDSPLHF
>TRBJ2-7|-|once|TRBV9
TGTGCCAGCAGCGTAAGTCCCGCGAGCTCCTACGAGCAGTACTTC
CASSVSPASSYEQYF
>TRBJ1-6|-|-|TRBV28
TGTGCCAGCAGTTTAGGGGGGGTGACTTCACCCCTCCACTTT
CASSLGGVTSPLHF
>TRBJ1-2|-|few|TRBV6-5
TGTGCCAGCAAATCTGGAGGAAACTATGGCTACACCTTC
CASKSGGNYGYTF
>TRBJ2-1|TRBD2|-|TRBV6-2/TRBV6-3
TGTGCCAGCAGTCCGAGACGACTAGCGGGAGGCAATGAGCAGTTCTTC
CASSPRRLAGGNEQFF
>TRBJ2-1|-|-|TRBV19
TGTGCCAGTAGTCGGGACGGGGGGACAATAAATGAGCAGTTCTTC
CASSRDGGTINEQFF
>TRBJ1-2|TRBD1|few|TRBV4-3
TGCGCCAGCAGCCAAGGAAGGACCACAGGGGGCTACTATGGCTACACCTTC
CASSQGRTTGGYYGYTF
>TRBJ2-2|-|-|TRBV9
TGTGCTAGCAGGGGGGCGGGCACCGGGGAGCTGTTTTTT
CASRGAGTGELFF
>TRBJ2-5|TRBD2|once|TRBV5-4
TGTGCCAGCAGCTTGGGAGGGAGGGTAGTGGAGACCCAGTACTTC
CASSLGGRVVETQYF